Sequencing of this TCR beta chain was carried out in a study of T cell repertoires in cytomegalovirus infection. As for the study in general: Public TCR beta signatures provided an indication of both CMV infection and a matching HLA type.

TCRdb processed the reads anew with MiXCR; each CDR3 protein has one entry. The sample shows 900,000 to 950,000 distinct CDR3 sequences, around 30% of them seen only once. Regarding this clonotype: Its target is unknown. Compared with germline, one end of the junction differs, possibly owing to a read error.

Germline loops: CDR1 SGHTA, CDR2 FQGNSA. The CDR3 contains 15 residues. The gene calls are TRBV7-2 and TRBJ2-6; D not certain. The sample in question was cultured CD8+ T cells from PBMCs, obtained from culture after CMV antigen stimulation. This TCR was recovered from a human donor in good health (CMV status not recorded). Some clones in this sample may be carry-over from other donors' samples. The CDR3 region is CANSLSWAGANVLTF. The CDR3 DNA sequence: TGTGCCAACAGCTTATCGTGGGCTGGGGCCAACGTCCTGACTTTC.